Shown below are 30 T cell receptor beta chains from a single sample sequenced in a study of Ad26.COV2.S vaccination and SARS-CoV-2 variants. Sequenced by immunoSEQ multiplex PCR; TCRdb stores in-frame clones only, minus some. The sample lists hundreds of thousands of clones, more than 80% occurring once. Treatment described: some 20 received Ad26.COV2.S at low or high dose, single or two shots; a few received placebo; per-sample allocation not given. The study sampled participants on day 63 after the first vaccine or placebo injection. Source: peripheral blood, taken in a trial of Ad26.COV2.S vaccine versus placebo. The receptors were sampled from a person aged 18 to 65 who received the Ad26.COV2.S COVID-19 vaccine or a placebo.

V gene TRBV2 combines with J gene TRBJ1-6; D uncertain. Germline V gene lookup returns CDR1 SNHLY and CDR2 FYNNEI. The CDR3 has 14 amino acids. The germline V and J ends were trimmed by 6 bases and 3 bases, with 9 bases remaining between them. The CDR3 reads CASRNSNYNSPLHF. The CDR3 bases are TGTGCCAGCAGAAACTCTAACTATAATTCACCCCTCCACTTT.

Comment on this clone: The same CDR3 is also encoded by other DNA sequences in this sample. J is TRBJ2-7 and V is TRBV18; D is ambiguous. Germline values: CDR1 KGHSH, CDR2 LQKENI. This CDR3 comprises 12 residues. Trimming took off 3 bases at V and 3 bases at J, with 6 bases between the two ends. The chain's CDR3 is CASSPANYEQYF. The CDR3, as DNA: TGTGCCAGCTCACCGGCAAACTACGAGCAGTACTTC.

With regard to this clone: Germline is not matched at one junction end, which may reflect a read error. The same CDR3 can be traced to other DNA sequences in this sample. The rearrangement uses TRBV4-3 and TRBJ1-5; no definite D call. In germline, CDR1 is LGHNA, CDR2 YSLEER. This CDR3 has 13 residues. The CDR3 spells CASSQGSNQPQHF. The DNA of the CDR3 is TGCGCCAGCAGTCAAGGTAGCAATCAGCCCCAGCATTTT.

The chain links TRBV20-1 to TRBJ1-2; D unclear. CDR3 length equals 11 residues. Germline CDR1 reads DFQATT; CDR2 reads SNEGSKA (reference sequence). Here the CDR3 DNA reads TGCAGCCGCATAAAGGGAGGCGGCTACACCTTC. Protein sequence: CSRIKGGGYTF.

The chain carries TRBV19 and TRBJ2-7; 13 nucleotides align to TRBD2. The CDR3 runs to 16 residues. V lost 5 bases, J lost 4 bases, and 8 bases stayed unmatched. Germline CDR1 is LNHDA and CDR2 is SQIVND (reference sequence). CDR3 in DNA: TGTGCCAGTAGTCGGACTAGCGGGAGTTTTCGGTACGAGCAGTACTTC. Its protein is CASSRTSGSFRYEQYF.

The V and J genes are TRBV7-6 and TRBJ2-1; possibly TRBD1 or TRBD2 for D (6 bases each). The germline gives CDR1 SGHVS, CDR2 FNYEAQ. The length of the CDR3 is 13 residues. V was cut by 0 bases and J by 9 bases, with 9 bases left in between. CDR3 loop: CASSLAGGGEQFF. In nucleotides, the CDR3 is TGTGCCAGCAGCTTAGCGGGGGGCGGTGAGCAGTTCTTC. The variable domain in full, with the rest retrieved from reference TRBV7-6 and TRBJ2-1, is GAGVSQSPRYKVTKRGQDVALRCDPISGHVSLYWYRQALGQGPEFLTYFNYEAQQDKSGLPNDRFSAERPEGSISTLTIQRTEQRDSAMYRCASSLAGGGEQFFGPGTRLTVL.

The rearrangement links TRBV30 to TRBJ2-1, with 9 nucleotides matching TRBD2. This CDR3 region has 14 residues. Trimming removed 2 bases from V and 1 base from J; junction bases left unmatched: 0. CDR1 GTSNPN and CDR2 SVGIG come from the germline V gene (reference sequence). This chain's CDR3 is CAWSSGGSYNEQFF. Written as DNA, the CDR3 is TGTGCCTGGAGTAGCGGGGGGTCCTACAATGAGCAGTTCTTC.

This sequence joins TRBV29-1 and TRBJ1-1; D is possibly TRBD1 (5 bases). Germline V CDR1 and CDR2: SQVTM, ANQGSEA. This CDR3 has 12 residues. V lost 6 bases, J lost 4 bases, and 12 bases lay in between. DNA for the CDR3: TGCAGCGTCAGTAGGGGAGGCACTGAAGCTTTCTTT. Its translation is CSVSRGGTEAFF.

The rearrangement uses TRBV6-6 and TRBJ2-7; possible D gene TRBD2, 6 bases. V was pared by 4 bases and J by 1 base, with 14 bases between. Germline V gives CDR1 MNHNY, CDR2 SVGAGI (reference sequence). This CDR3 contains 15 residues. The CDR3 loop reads CASSFAKTSSYEQYF. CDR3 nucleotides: TGTGCCAGCAGTTTCGCCAAGACTAGTTCCTACGAGCAGTACTTC.

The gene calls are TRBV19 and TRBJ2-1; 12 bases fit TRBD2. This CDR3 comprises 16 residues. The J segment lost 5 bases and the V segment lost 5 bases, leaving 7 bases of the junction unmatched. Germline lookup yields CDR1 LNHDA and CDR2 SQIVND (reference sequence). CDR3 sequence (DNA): TGTGCCAGTAGTCTAGCGGGGGGGCCGGTGAACAATGAGCAGTTCTTC. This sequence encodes CASSLAGGPVNNEQFF.

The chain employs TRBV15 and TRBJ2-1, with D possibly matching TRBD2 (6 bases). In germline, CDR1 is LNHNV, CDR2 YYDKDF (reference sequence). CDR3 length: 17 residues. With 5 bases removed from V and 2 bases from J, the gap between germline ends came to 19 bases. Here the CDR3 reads CATSHGKIAETYNEQFF. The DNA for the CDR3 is TGTGCCACCAGCCACGGAAAAATAGCGGAAACCTACAATGAGCAGTTCTTC. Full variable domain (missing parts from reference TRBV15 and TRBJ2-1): DAMVIQNPRYQVTQFGKPVTLSCSQTLNHNVMYWYQQKSSQAPKLLFHYYDKDFNNEADTPDNFQSRRPNTSFCFLDIRSPGLGDTAMYLCATSHGKIAETYNEQFFGPGTRLTVL.

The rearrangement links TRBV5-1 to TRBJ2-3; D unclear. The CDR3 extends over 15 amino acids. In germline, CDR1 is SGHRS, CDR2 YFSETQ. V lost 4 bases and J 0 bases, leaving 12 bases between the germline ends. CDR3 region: CASSRSGPSTDTQYF. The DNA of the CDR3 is TGCGCCAGCAGCCGCAGTGGACCTAGCACAGATACGCAGTATTTT.

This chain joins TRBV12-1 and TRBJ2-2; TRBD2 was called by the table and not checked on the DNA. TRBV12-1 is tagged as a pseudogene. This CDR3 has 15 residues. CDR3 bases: TGTGCCCGCCCAATCAGCGGGCCAATTAGCGGGGAGCTGTTTTTT. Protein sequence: CARPISGPISGELFF.

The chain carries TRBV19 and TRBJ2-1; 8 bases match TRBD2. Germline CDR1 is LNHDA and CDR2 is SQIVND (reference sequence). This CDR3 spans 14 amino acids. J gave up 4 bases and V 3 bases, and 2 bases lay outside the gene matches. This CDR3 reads CASSMLAGYNEQFF. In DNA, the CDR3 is TGTGCCAGTAGTATGTTAGCGGGGTACAATGAGCAGTTCTTC.

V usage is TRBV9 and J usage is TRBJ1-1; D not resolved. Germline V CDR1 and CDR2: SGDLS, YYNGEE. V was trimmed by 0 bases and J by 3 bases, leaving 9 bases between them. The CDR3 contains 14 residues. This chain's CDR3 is CASSVDLSHTEAFF. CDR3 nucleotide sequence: TGTGCCAGCAGCGTAGATCTCAGCCACACTGAAGCTTTCTTT.

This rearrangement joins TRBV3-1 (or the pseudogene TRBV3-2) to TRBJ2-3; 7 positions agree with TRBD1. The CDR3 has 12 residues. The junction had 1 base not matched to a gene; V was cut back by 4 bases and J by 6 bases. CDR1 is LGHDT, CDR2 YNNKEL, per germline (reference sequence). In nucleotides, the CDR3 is TGTGCCAGCAGCCGGACAGGCGATACGCAGTATTTT. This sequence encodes CASSRTGDTQYF.

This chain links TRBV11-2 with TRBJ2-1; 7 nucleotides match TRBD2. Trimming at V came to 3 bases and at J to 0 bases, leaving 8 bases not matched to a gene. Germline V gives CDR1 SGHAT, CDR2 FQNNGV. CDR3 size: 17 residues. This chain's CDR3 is CASSLFGGSGSYNEQFF. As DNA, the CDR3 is TGTGCCAGCAGCTTGTTTGGCGGGAGCGGCTCCTACAATGAGCAGTTCTTC.

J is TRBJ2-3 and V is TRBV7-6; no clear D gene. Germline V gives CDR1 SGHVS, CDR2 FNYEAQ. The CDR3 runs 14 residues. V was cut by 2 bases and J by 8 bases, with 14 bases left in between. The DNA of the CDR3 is TGTGCCAGCAGCTTATCTTCTGTGCTCGGTACGCAGTATTTT. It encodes CASSLSSVLGTQYF.

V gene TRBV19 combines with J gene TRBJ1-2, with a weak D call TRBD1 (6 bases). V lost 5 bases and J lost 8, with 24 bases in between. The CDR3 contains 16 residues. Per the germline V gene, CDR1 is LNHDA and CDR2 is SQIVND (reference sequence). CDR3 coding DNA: TGTGCCAGTAGTGGGGGGGGCGCACAATCGAGGTACGGCTACACCTTC. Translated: CASSGGGAQSRYGYTF.

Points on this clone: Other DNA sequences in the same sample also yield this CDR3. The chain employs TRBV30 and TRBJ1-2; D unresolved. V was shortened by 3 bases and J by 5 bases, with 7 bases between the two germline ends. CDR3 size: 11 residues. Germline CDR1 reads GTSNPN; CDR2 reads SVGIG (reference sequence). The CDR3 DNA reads TGTGCCTGGAGCGCCCCATATGGCTACACCTTC. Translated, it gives CAWSAPYGYTF.

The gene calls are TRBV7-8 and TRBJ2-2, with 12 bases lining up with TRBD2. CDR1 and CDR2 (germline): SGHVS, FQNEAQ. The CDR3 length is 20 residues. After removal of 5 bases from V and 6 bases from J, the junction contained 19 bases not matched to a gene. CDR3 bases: TGTGCCAGCAGCCGAGGGTTTCTAGCGGGAGGGCCAGTCATTCCCGGGGAGCTGTTTTTT. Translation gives CASSRGFLAGGPVIPGELFF.

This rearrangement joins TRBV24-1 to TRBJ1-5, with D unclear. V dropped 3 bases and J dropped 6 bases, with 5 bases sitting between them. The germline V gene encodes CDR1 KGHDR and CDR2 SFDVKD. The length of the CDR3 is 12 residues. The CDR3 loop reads CATSDGVQPQHF. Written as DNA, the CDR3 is TGTGCCACCAGTGATGGGGTTCAGCCCCAGCATTTT.

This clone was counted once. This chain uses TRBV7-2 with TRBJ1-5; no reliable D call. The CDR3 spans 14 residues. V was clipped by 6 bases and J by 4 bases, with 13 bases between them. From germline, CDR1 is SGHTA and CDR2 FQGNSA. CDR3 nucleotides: TGTGCCAGCAGTTCCAGTGGGAGTAATCAGCCCCAGCATTTT. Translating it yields CASSSSGSNQPQHF. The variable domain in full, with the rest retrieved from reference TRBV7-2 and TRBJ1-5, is GAGVSQSPSNKVTEKGKDVELRCDPISGHTALYWYRQSLGQGLEFLIYFQGNSAPDKSGLPSDRFSAERTGGSVSTLTIQRTQQEDSAVYLCASSSSGSNQPQHFGDGTRLSIL.

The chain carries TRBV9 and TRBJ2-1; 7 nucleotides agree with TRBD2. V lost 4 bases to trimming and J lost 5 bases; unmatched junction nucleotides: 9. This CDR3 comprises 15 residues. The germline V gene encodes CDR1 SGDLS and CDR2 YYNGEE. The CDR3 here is CASSTSGAEDNEQFF. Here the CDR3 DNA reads TGTGCCAGCAGCACCAGCGGGGCCGAGGACAATGAGCAGTTCTTC.

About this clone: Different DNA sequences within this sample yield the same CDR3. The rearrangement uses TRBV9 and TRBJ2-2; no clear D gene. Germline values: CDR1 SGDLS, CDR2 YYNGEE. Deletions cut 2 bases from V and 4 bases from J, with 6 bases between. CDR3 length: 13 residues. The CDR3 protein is CASSVTGTGELFF. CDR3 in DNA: TGTGCCAGCAGCGTTACTGGCACCGGGGAGCTGTTTTTT.

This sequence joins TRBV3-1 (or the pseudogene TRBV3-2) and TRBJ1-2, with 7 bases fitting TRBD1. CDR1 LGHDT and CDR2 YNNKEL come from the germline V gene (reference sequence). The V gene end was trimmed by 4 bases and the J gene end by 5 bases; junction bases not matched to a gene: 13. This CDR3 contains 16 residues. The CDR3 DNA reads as TGTGCCAGCAGCCCACAGGGGTTAGCTATGGTATATGGCTACACCTTC. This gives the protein CASSPQGLAMVYGYTF.

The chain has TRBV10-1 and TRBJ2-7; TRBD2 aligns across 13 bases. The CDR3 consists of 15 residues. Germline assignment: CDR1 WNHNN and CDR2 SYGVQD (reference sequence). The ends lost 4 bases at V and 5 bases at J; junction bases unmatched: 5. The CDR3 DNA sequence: TGCGCCAGCAGTGCAGGGACTAGCGGGAACCACGAGCAGTACTTC. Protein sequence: CASSAGTSGNHEQYF.

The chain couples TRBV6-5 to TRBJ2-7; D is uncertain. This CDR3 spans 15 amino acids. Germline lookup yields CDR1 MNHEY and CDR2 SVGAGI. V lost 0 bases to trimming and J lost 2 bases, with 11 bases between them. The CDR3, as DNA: TGTGCCAGCAGTTACTCCGCGCGGAGCACCTACGAGCAGTACTTC. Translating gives CASSYSARSTYEQYF.

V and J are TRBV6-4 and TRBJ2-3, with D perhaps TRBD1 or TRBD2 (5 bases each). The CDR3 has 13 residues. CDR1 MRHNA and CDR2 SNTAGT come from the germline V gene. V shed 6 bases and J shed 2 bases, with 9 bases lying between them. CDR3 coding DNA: TGTGCCAGCAGCCGGGACGACACAGATACGCAGTATTTT. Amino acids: CASSRDDTDTQYF.

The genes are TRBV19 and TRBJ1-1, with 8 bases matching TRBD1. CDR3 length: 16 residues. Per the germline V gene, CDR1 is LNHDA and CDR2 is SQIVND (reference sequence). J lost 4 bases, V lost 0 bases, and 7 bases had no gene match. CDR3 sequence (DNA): TGTGCCAGTAGTATAGAGGGGGACAGGTCGGCCACTGAAGCTTTCTTT. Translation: CASSIEGDRSATEAFF. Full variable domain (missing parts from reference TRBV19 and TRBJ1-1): DGGITQSPKYLFRKEGQNVTLSCEQNLNHDAMYWYRQDPGQGLRLIYYSQIVNDFQKGDIAEGYSVSREKKESFPLTVTSAQKNPTAFYLCASSIEGDRSATEAFFGQGTRLTVV.